This T cell receptor beta chain was identified in a study of shared clonotypes between healthy human individuals. Findings of the study overall: Sharing across four donors was highest in naive CD4 (roughly 5%) and lowest in memory CD8 (around 0.4%).

Germline CDR1 is MNHEY and CDR2 is SVGAGI. The V end lost 0 bases, the J end lost 5 bases, and 7 bases lay between the germline ends. The CDR3 totals 13 residues. Data came from immunoSEQ multiplex PCR; TCRdb stores just in-frame clones and leaves some out. The profile shows 400,000 or so clones, approximately 97% of them singletons. Concerning this clone: The antigen is unknown.

The sequence derives from a man between 25 and 39 years old in good health. Sequenced input: memory CD8+ T cells sorted from blood. Subset denoted: CD45RO+ cells pooled with CCR7-negative TemRA cells. The chain links TRBV6-5 to TRBJ1-1; D unresolved. CDR3 coding DNA: TGTGCCAGCAGTTACTCCGGCGGGACTGAAGCTTTCTTT. This gives the protein CASSYSGGTEAFF.